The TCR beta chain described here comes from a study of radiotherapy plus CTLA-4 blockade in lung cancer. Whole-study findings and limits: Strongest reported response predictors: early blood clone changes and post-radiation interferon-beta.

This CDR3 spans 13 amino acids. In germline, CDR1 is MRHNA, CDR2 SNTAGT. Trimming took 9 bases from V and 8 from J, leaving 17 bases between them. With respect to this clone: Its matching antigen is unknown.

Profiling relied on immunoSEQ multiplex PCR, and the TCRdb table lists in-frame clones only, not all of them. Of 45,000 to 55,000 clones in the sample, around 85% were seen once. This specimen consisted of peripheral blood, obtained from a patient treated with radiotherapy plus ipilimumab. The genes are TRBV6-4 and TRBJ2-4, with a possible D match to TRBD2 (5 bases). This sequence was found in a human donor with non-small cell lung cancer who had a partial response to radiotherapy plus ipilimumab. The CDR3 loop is CARGGWQEDIQYF. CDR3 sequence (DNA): TGTGCCAGGGGCGGATGGCAGGAGGACATTCAGTACTTC.